These 8 T cell receptor beta chains were all obtained from the same sample, sequenced in a study of T cell repertoires in cytomegalovirus infection. One entry per CDR3 protein results from TCRdb running MiXCR on the reads. The profile covers 250,000 or so distinct CDR3 sequences, with around 15% appearing a single time and approximately 51% taken by the ten largest. Sequenced: CD8+ T cells from PBMCs. The receptors shown here come from a human donor in good health (CMV status not recorded). Some clones in this sample may be carry-over from other donors' samples.

This clonotype has a handful of counts. The rearrangement uses TRBV7-9 and TRBJ1-4, with a tentative D call TRBD1 (5 bases). This CDR3 has 14 residues. Germline loops: CDR1 SEHNR, CDR2 FQNEAQ (reference sequence). V was pared by 8 bases and J by 8 bases, with 18 bases between. CDR3 coding DNA: TGTGCCAGCTCCCCACCACTTAGGGACGAAAAACTGTTTTTT. Translation: CASSPPLRDEKLFF.

This clonotype occurred many times. CDR3 amino acids: CASSATGGIWNEQFF. CDR3 nucleotides: TGTGCCAGCAGCGCGACAGGGGGTATCTGGAATGAGCAGTTCTTC. The chain joins TRBV7-8 to TRBJ2-1, with 9 bases fitting TRBD1. V shed 5 bases and J 7 bases; nucleotides not matched to a gene: 9. The length of the CDR3 is 15 residues. Germline V lookup: CDR1 SGHVS, CDR2 FQNEAQ.

As concerns this clonotype: A much larger clone differs by one base, so this may be a read error. The chain recombines TRBV11-2 with TRBJ2-5, with 7 bases aligning to TRBD1. Germline V gene sequence: CDR1 SGHAT, CDR2 FQNNGV. The CDR3 length is 15 residues. For the CDR3, the DNA is TGTACCAGCAGCTTAAGGGACAGCCTTCAAGAGACCCAGTACTTC. It translates to CTSSLRDSLQETQYF.

The rearrangement uses TRBV12-3 or TRBV12-4 and TRBJ1-2; possibly TRBD1 for D (6 bases). Trimming took off 10 bases at V and 8 bases at J, with 23 bases between the two ends. The CDR3 is 14 amino acids. CDR3 amino acids: CATAVATGGGGYTF. CDR3 in DNA: TGTGCCACGGCAGTGGCGACAGGCGGTGGAGGCTACACCTTC.

This clonotype was recorded a few times. The chain employs TRBV7-6 and TRBJ2-2, with D possibly matching TRBD2 (6 bases). Germline CDR1 reads SGHVS; CDR2 reads FNYEAQ. Trimming took off 3 bases at V and 0 bases at J, with 14 bases between the two ends. The CDR3 extends over 17 amino acids. The CDR3: CASSFYPAGTNTGELFF. CDR3 DNA sequence: TGTGCCAGCAGCTTCTATCCGGCGGGAACGAACACCGGGGAGCTGTTTTTT.

This clonotype was observed many times. V usage is TRBV7-9 and J usage is TRBJ2-2; D is unclear. CDR1 is SEHNR and CDR2 is FQNEAQ in the germline V gene (reference sequence). The CDR3 has 16 amino acids. Deletions cut 3 bases from V and 5 bases from J, with 16 bases between. CDR3 in DNA: TGTGCCAGCAGCTTCGGACCACCGACATGGACCGGGGAGCTGTTTTTT. Translated, it gives CASSFGPPTWTGELFF.

This clonotype was counted at least ten times. The CDR3 is CASSYSNGQPQHF. For the CDR3, the DNA is TGTGCCAGCAGTTACTCGAACGGTCAGCCCCAGCATTTT. This rearrangement joins TRBV6-2 or TRBV6-3 to TRBJ1-5; D is uncertain. The ends were cut back, 0 bases at V and 6 bases at J, with 6 bases in the middle. Germline V lookup: CDR1 MNHEY, CDR2 SVGEGT. The CDR3 extends over 13 amino acids.

The V call is TRBV2, the J call TRBJ2-7, with D hard to call. Trimming pared 1 base from V and 0 bases from J, leaving 4 bases between. The germline gives CDR1 SNHLY, CDR2 FYNNEI. The CDR3 runs to 13 residues. The CDR3 region is CASSEGFSYEQYF. CDR3 nucleotides: TGTGCCAGCAGTGAAGGCTTCTCCTACGAGCAGTACTTC. Filled out from reference TRBV2 and TRBJ2-7, the complete variable domain reads EPEVTQTPSHQVTQMGQEVILRCVPISNHLYFYWYRQILGQKVEFLVSFYNNEISEKSEIFDDQFSVERPDGSNFTLKIRSTKLEDSAMYFCASSEGFSYEQYFGPGTRLTVT.